This T cell receptor beta chain was sequenced in a study of T cells in Graves' hyperthyroidism and ophthalmopathy. Study-wide results and limits: Separating ophthalmopathy from stable hyperthyroidism was achieved by a 13 V-J model.

Researchers barred patients who had uncontrolled infection, other autoimmune disease, pregnancy or lactation. Trimming took 4 bases from V and 12 from J, leaving 14 bases between them. CDR1 is SGDLS, CDR2 YYNGEE, per germline. The CDR3 runs to 12 residues. Points on this clonotype: Its antigen is unknown.

Amplified TCR beta CDR3 regions derived from RNA transcripts. TCR CDR3 regions were first amplified by RT-PCR with HTBI primers. One entry per CDR3 protein, called by TCRdb with MiXCR from the multiplex PCR reads. The data show 350,000 to 450,000 distinct CDR3 sequences, about 14% seen once. The specimen sequenced was blood. The TCR originated in a man aged 50 to 59 with Graves' ophthalmopathy. The chain uses TRBV9 and TRBJ2-1; perhaps TRBD2 as D (5 bases). The CDR3 region is CASSPRTPAQFF. In nucleotides, the CDR3 is TGTGCCAGCAGCCCGCGGACTCCTGCGCAGTTCTTC.